Sequencing of this T cell receptor (beta chain) was carried out in a study of blood T cell repertoires in COVID-19. Per the germline V gene, CDR1 is SGHRS and CDR2 is YFSETQ. The CDR3 sequence is 16 residues long. Trimming at V came to 2 bases and at J to 4 bases, leaving 9 bases not matched to a gene. Clones were sequenced by immunoSEQ multiplex PCR, and TCRdb holds only the in-frame ones, with some missing. The data show about 190,000 clones, under 90% seen once. Sequenced input: peripheral blood. The chain links TRBV5-1 to TRBJ2-3; TRBD2 matches at 8 bases. This clonotype was obtained from a man aged 40-49 years with acute or convalescent COVID-19. CDR3 nucleotides: TGCGCCAGCAGCTTCCAGGATAGCGGGGTCTCAGATACGCAGTATTTT. Its protein is CASSFQDSGVSDTQYF.